These 7 T cell receptor beta chains originate from one sample sequenced in a study of blood T cells in healthy people across ages. The authors ran a second PCR of roughly 6 to 12 cycles using a sample-barcoded 5' primer and a J-beta primer mix. MiXCR, applied by TCRdb to the 5' RACE reads, yields one record per CDR3 protein. The repertoire holds about 1 million distinct CDR3 sequences, with more than 40% as singletons. The specimen was blood. The source of these receptors is a woman aged 55-69 years in good health.

Of note for this clonotype: A read error may account for a junction end that differs from germline. This chain uses TRBV25-1 with TRBJ1-1, with 8 bases matching TRBD1. The CDR3 sequence is 15 residues long. CDR1 is MGHDK, CDR2 SYGVNS, per germline. The CDR3: CACSEYTAGGYEAFF. CDR3 nucleotides: TGTGCCTGCAGTGAATATACCGCAGGGGGCTACGAAGCTTTCTTT.

This clonotype has just one count. This chain joins TRBV20-1 and TRBJ2-1; 7 nucleotides agree with TRBD2. The CDR3 extends over 13 amino acids. V dropped 0 bases and J dropped 7; count of bases not matched to a gene: 3. Germline CDR1 DFQATT, CDR2 SNEGSKA (reference sequence). CDR3 DNA sequence: TGCAGTGCTAGAGACGATAGCGGGAATGAGCAGTTCTTC. Its translation: CSARDDSGNEQFF.

The rearrangement uses TRBV7-2 and TRBJ2-1; D is unclear. The tail of the sequence fits TRBJ2-7 better, so the J call may be wrong. The CDR3 spans 16 residues. Germline V CDR1 and CDR2: SGHTA, FQGNSA. CDR3 sequence (DNA): TGTGCCAGCACCCTCGGTGGGCCCAGCTCCTACAATGAGCAGTACTTC. Amino acid sequence: CASTLGGPSSYNEQYF.

The rearrangement links TRBV30 to TRBJ2-7; possibly TRBD2 for D (5 bases). V was pared by 8 bases and J by 0 bases, with 14 bases between. The CDR3 extends over 13 amino acids. Looked up from germline, CDR1 is GTSNPN and CDR2 is SVGIG (reference sequence). This chain's CDR3 is CAGVTGNSYEQYF. The CDR3, as DNA: TGTGCCGGAGTAACCGGGAACTCCTACGAGCAGTACTTC.

The V and J genes are TRBV20-1 and TRBJ2-1; possibly TRBD2 for D (6 bases). Germline lookup yields CDR1 DFQATT and CDR2 SNEGSKA (reference sequence). V lost 1 base and J 0 bases, leaving 16 bases between the germline ends. The CDR3 contains 17 residues. The CDR3 sequence is CSARAGRRDSSYNEQFF. CDR3 DNA sequence: TGCAGTGCTAGAGCGGGGAGGCGGGATAGCTCCTACAATGAGCAGTTCTTC.

The V call is TRBV20-1, the J call TRBJ2-4; D is ambiguous. The V end lost 1 base, the J end lost 4 bases, and 11 bases lay between the germline ends. This CDR3 region has 14 residues. Germline CDR1 is DFQATT and CDR2 is SNEGSKA (reference sequence). CDR3 amino acids: CSARVETLKNIQYF. The DNA for the CDR3 is TGCAGTGCTAGAGTGGAGACACTTAAAAACATTCAGTACTTC.

V gene TRBV5-1 combines with J gene TRBJ2-1, with a weak D call TRBD2 (5 bases). V gave up 4 bases and J gave up 5 bases, with 16 bases separating them. The CDR3 covers 15 residues. CDR1 and CDR2 from the germline V gene are SGHRS and YFSETQ. The CDR3 sequence is CASSGIAPGDNEQFF. CDR3 DNA sequence: TGCGCCAGCAGCGGAATAGCTCCCGGGGACAATGAGCAGTTCTTC.